The 28 T cell receptor beta chains listed next were all sequenced from one sample in a study of cytomegalovirus exposure and HLA in healthy donors. This table comes from immunoSEQ multiplex PCR, and its TCRdb copy is limited to in-frame clones, with some not included. The table lists about 150,000 clones, about 86% of them singletons. Source material: PBMCs. The source is a human donor in good health.

This chain joins TRBV30 and TRBJ1-1, with D possibly TRBD1 on 5 matching bases. V dropped 4 bases and J dropped 1 base, with 13 bases sitting between them. This CDR3 is 14 amino acids long. The V gene's germline CDR1 is GTSNPN and CDR2 SVGIG (reference sequence). The chain's CDR3 is CAWTQGLPNTEAFF. As DNA, the CDR3 is TGTGCCTGGACTCAGGGTCTTCCGAACACTGAAGCTTTCTTT.

The chain joins TRBV7-9 to TRBJ1-2; the D gene is possibly TRBD1 (6 bases). The V and J ends lost 2 bases and 6 bases respectively, with 16 bases between them. Germline assignment: CDR1 SEHNR and CDR2 FQNEAQ (reference sequence). This CDR3 is built from 15 residues. CDR3 region: CASSLIPNRVDGYTF. CDR3 DNA sequence: TGTGCCAGCAGCTTAATCCCGAACAGGGTTGATGGCTACACCTTC.

The chain links TRBV27 to TRBJ2-1, with 7 bases identical to TRBD1. The CDR3 loop spans 14 amino acids. Trimming removed 6 bases from V and 5 bases from J; junction bases left unmatched: 7. Germline V gene lookup returns CDR1 MNHEY and CDR2 SMNVEV (reference sequence). CDR3 coding DNA: TGTGCCAGCAGCCAGGGACAGTATAACAATGAGCAGTTCTTC. Its translation is CASSQGQYNNEQFF.

This clone has only one observation. The chain carries TRBV2 and TRBJ2-7, with 10 bases that match TRBD1. Trimming took 2 bases from V and 6 from J; bases not matched to a gene: 16. The germline CDR1 and CDR2 sequences are SNHLY and FYNNEI. The CDR3 is 18 residues long. For the CDR3, the DNA is TGTGCCAGCAGTGAACAGGGGACAGGGGAAAAGGAGGTTCTCGAGCAGTACTTC. Residues: CASSEQGTGEKEVLEQYF.

The rearrangement links TRBV6-6 to TRBJ2-1; 11 bases are shared with TRBD2. V was clipped by 7 bases and J by 3 bases; unmatched bases: 8. The CDR3 has 16 residues. In germline, CDR1 is MNHNY, CDR2 SVGAGI (reference sequence). CDR3 bases: TGTGCCAGCACCCTAGCGGGGGGCTCTTTCTACAATGAGCAGTTCTTC. It encodes CASTLAGGSFYNEQFF.

V gene TRBV6-5 combines with J gene TRBJ1-2, with a weak D call TRBD1 (6 bases). The CDR3 runs to 14 residues. The V gene lost 6 bases and the J gene lost 4 bases, with 15 bases spanning the gap. CDR1 and CDR2 from the germline V gene are MNHEY and SVGAGI. The CDR3 DNA reads as TGTGCCAGCAGAAGTCACAGGGTCGGCTATGGCTACACCTTC. This gives the protein CASRSHRVGYGYTF.

The CDR3 nucleotides are TGTGCCAGCAGTTATCTCGGAGGGGATCGCACAGATACGCAGTATTTT. Its protein is CASSYLGGDRTDTQYF. The chain couples TRBV6-5 to TRBJ2-3, with a weak D call TRBD2 (6 bases). V was cut by 3 bases and J by 1 base, with 14 bases left in between. The CDR3 totals 16 residues. Germline CDR1 and CDR2: MNHEY and SVGAGI.

The chain links TRBV29-1 to TRBJ1-1; 7 bases are a match to TRBD1. Per the germline V gene, CDR1 is SQVTM and CDR2 is ANQGSEA. The junction had 2 bases not matched to a gene; V was cut back by 3 bases and J by 4 bases. This CDR3 has 12 amino acids. Written as DNA, the CDR3 is TGCAGCGTTGACAGGGGGACCACTGAAGCTTTCTTT. It translates to CSVDRGTTEAFF.

V gene TRBV2 combines with J gene TRBJ1-5, with 7 nucleotides matching TRBD1. V dropped 6 bases and J dropped 0; count of bases not matched to a gene: 11. Germline loops: CDR1 SNHLY, CDR2 FYNNEI. This CDR3 region has 17 residues. DNA for the CDR3: TGTGCCAGCAGGTCCGGACTCCAGGGGGGTAGCAATCAGCCCCAGCATTTT. It is translated as CASRSGLQGGSNQPQHF.

This chain connects TRBV4-1 to TRBJ2-3, with TRBD2 as a possible D gene (7 bases). The CDR3 has 16 residues. The ends were cut back, 3 bases at V and 3 bases at J, with 16 bases in the middle. Looked up from germline, CDR1 is MGHRA and CDR2 is YSYEKL. CDR3 sequence: CASSQPAGARTDTQYF. CDR3 nucleotide sequence: TGCGCCAGCAGCCAGCCTGCGGGGGCCCGGACAGATACGCAGTATTTT.

J is TRBJ2-7 and V is TRBV7-8; possibly TRBD2 for D (6 bases). Germline V gene sequence: CDR1 SGHVS, CDR2 FQNEAQ. The CDR3 totals 15 residues. Trimming shortened V by 2 bases and J by 0 bases, and 11 bases separated the two germline ends. CDR3 in DNA: TGTGCCAGCAGCTTAAGGGGACTGAGCTCCTACGAGCAGTACTTC. Translation gives CASSLRGLSSYEQYF.

J is TRBJ2-7 and V is TRBV7-8; a possible D gene is TRBD2 (5 bases). Trimming cost V 2 bases and J 6 bases, with 14 bases left between them. Germline V lookup: CDR1 SGHVS, CDR2 FQNEAQ. CDR3 size: 14 residues. The CDR3 bases are TGTGCCAGCAGCTTAACCCGGGGTTTTGGCGAGCAGTACTTC. Protein: CASSLTRGFGEQYF.

J is TRBJ1-1 and V is TRBV7-9, with TRBD1 as a possible D gene (6 bases). V lost 1 base, J lost 4 bases, and 16 bases lay in between. The CDR3 extends over 16 amino acids. The V gene's germline CDR1 is SEHNR and CDR2 FQNEAQ (reference sequence). In DNA form, the CDR3 reads TGTGCCAGCAGCTTAGGGGGGCGCCCGTTGGGCACTGAAGCTTTCTTT. Its protein product is CASSLGGRPLGTEAFF.

The gene calls are TRBV6-1 and TRBJ1-2; perhaps TRBD1 as D (5 bases). The germline gives CDR1 MNHNS, CDR2 SASEGT. CDR3 length: 14 residues. Trimming took off 2 bases at V and 6 bases at J, with 13 bases between the two ends. CDR3 in DNA: TGTGCCAGCAGTGAAAGGGCGGGACGCAATGGCTACACCTTC. Translated, it gives CASSERAGRNGYTF.

CDR3 sequence reads: CASSVEGDQPQHF. In nucleotides, the CDR3 is TGTGCCAGCAGCGTAGAGGGAGATCAGCCCCAGCATTTT. This chain joins TRBV9 and TRBJ1-5, with no clear D. Trimming removed 0 bases at V and 5 bases at J, with 6 bases between. The CDR3 length is 13 residues. Germline V lookup: CDR1 SGDLS, CDR2 YYNGEE.

This clone was seen only a few times. This sequence joins TRBV18 and TRBJ1-2, with D maybe TRBD1 (5 bases). The CDR3 is 12 amino acids. V lost 3 bases and J lost 9, with 11 bases in between. Germline CDR1 reads KGHSH; CDR2 reads LQKENI. CDR3 bases: TGTGCCAGCTCACCGCCGACAGATCGCTACACCTTC. It is translated as CASSPPTDRYTF.

V usage is TRBV30 and J usage is TRBJ2-3; D is uncertain. The V and J ends lost 3 bases and 0 bases respectively, with 7 bases between them. Looked up from germline, CDR1 is GTSNPN and CDR2 is SVGIG (reference sequence). This CDR3 is 13 amino acids long. The CDR3 region has the DNA TGTGCCTGGAGCGGAGTGAGCACAGATACGCAGTATTTT. Amino acids: CAWSGVSTDTQYF.

The chain recombines TRBV6-9 with TRBJ1-4; D might be TRBD1 (6 bases). Germline V gene lookup returns CDR1 MNHGY and CDR2 SVAAGI. Trimming removed 4 bases from V and 3 bases from J, with 12 bases in between. This CDR3 has 15 residues. CDR3 nucleotide sequence: TGTGCCAGCAGTTCCAAGGGGGTAGCTAATGAAAAACTGTTTTTT. It encodes CASSSKGVANEKLFF.

A single count supports this clone. CDR3 DNA: TGTGCCAGCAGTGGGGAGGGATTGAACACTGAAGCTTTCTTT. Translating it yields CASSGEGLNTEAFF. The gene calls are TRBV2 and TRBJ1-1; no definite D call. CDR1 is SNHLY, CDR2 FYNNEI, per germline. The CDR3 is 14 amino acids. With 4 bases removed from V and 0 bases from J, the gap between germline ends came to 9 bases.

The chain is built from TRBV4-2 and TRBJ1-2, with TRBD1 as a possible D gene (6 bases). Germline-derived CDR1 and CDR2 are LGHNA and YNFKEQ. The CDR3 length is 17 residues. Between the trimmed V and J ends, which lost 0 bases and 5 bases, there was a span of 19 bases. CDR3 amino acids: CASSQESPRTAPYGYTF. The DNA of the CDR3 is TGTGCCAGCAGCCAAGAATCCCCGCGGACAGCACCGTATGGCTACACCTTC.

The chain employs TRBV29-1 and TRBJ2-1; TRBD2 matches 7 bases. The trim removed 4 bases at V and 6 bases at J, leaving 9 bases unmatched. This CDR3 is built from 14 residues. Germline V gene lookup returns CDR1 SQVTM and CDR2 ANQGSEA. The DNA of the CDR3 is TGCAGCGTTGGAAAATTGGGGGAGGGCAATGAGCAGTTCTTC. Protein: CSVGKLGEGNEQFF.

The rearrangement joins TRBV9 to TRBJ2-1; D is possibly TRBD2 (6 bases). Looked up from germline, CDR1 is SGDLS and CDR2 is YYNGEE. The length of the CDR3 is 15 residues. V gave up 3 bases and J gave up 7 bases, with 17 bases separating them. The CDR3 DNA is TGTGCCAGCAGCGAACCGGGACTCTCTTCGAATGAGCAGTTCTTC. Amino acid sequence: CASSEPGLSSNEQFF.

The V and J genes are TRBV2 and TRBJ2-1; the D gene is possibly TRBD2 (6 bases). V was clipped by 8 bases and J by 5 bases, with 19 bases between them. The CDR3 extends over 15 amino acids. The germline CDR1 and CDR2 sequences are SNHLY and FYNNEI. The CDR3 DNA reads as TGTGCCAGCGTTAGGCCGGGGACTTCCAACAATGAGCAGTTCTTC. This gives the protein CASVRPGTSNNEQFF.

This chain links TRBV27 with TRBJ2-6; 11 bases match TRBD1. Germline CDR1 MNHEY, CDR2 SMNVEV (reference sequence). The CDR3 totals 15 residues. J was trimmed by 12 bases and V by 2 bases; bases with no gene match: 6. The CDR3 DNA reads TGTGCCAGCAGTTTAACGGGACAGGGGGAGGGCGTCCTGACTTTC. Its translation: CASSLTGQGEGVLTF.

The rearrangement joins TRBV2 to TRBJ1-3; no clear D gene. The CDR3 is made up of 12 amino acids. Germline V lookup: CDR1 SNHLY, CDR2 FYNNEI. V lost 7 bases to trimming and J lost 8 bases, with 12 bases between them. The CDR3 sequence: CASNFNRDTIYF. CDR3 nucleotide sequence: TGTGCCAGCAATTTCAACCGAGACACCATATATTTT. Looking up the rest from reference TRBV2 and TRBJ1-3 gives the full variable domain: EPEVTQTPSHQVTQMGQEVILRCVPISNHLYFYWYRQILGQKVEFLVSFYNNEISEKSEIFDDQFSVERPDGSNFTLKIRSTKLEDSAMYFCASNFNRDTIYFGEGSWLTVV.

This chain links TRBV18 with TRBJ2-7, with D possibly matching TRBD1 (7 bases). The CDR3 contains 15 residues. Deletions cut 0 bases from V and 6 bases from J, with 15 bases between. Germline V CDR1 and CDR2: KGHSH, LQKENI. CDR3 loop: CASSPPEGAVGEQYF. DNA of the CDR3: TGTGCCAGCTCACCACCGGAGGGGGCCGTCGGCGAGCAGTACTTC.

This rearrangement joins TRBV5-1 to TRBJ1-4; D is perhaps TRBD1 (5 bases). The germline V gene has CDR1 SGHRS and CDR2 YFSETQ. The CDR3 consists of 16 residues. Trimming removed 0 bases at V and 3 bases at J, with 12 bases between. The CDR3 sequence: CASSLGGAAPNEKLFF. The CDR3 coding sequence is TGCGCCAGCAGCTTGGGTGGGGCAGCCCCTAATGAAAAACTGTTTTTT.

This sequence joins TRBV27 and TRBJ1-5; no clear D gene. V was trimmed by 1 base and J by 0 bases, leaving 4 bases between them. The CDR3 contains 14 residues. The germline V gene has CDR1 MNHEY and CDR2 SMNVEV (reference sequence). CDR3 residues: CASSLYSSNQPQHF. The DNA for the CDR3 is TGTGCCAGCAGTTTATACAGTAGCAATCAGCCCCAGCATTTT.